Listed below are T cell receptor beta chains from one sample, sequenced in a study of cytomegalovirus exposure and HLA in healthy donors. TCRdb's table, derived via immunoSEQ multiplex PCR, lists solely in-frame clones and lacks some. The sample consists of roughly 120,000 clones, about 73% of them appearing once. Material: PBMCs. These receptors were collected from a woman aged 35 to 49 in good health and CMV-seropositive. Both conserved end residues are part of each CDR3. The D gene is left open where the match is weak. Clone sizes are given selectively: once, few, many, or a class where the clone is expanded.

V	J	D	size	CDR3	DNA
TRBV18	TRBJ2-1	TRBD1	NA	CASSPDRGRTDNEQFF	TGTGCCAGCTCACCGGACAGGGGGCGTACAGACAATGAGCAGTTCTTC
TRBV27	TRBJ1-2	NA	NA	CASSLSLGGWGDGYTF	TGTGCCAGCAGCTTAAGCCTAGGGGGATGGGGCGATGGCTACACCTTC
TRBV29-1	TRBJ1-4	NA	few	CSARQATNEKLFF	TGCAGCGCACGACAGGCAACTAATGAAAAACTGTTTTTT
TRBV4-2	TRBJ2-5	NA	NA	CASSQGFGETQYF	TGTGCCAGCAGCCAAGGGTTCGGGGAGACCCAGTACTTC
TRBV10-3	TRBJ2-7	TRBD1	NA	CAISESKGDRGHEQYF	TGTGCCATCAGTGAGTCTAAGGGAGACAGGGGTCACGAGCAGTACTTC
TRBV11-2	TRBJ2-6	NA	NA	CASSHWGGDKKTGANVLTF	TGTGCCAGCAGCCATTGGGGTGGGGACAAGAAGACTGGGGCCAACGTCCTGACTTTC
TRBV4-1	TRBJ2-3	NA	NA	CASSQDIQGTDTQYF	TGCGCCAGCAGCCAAGATATACAGGGCACAGATACGCAGTATTTT
TRBV30	TRBJ2-1	TRBD1	medium-sized	CAWSGGTDYNEQFF	TGTGCCTGGAGTGGGGGGACAGACTACAATGAGCAGTTCTTC
TRBV14	TRBJ1-2	TRBD1	NA	CASSQAGGKGNYGYTF	TGTGCCAGCAGCCAAGCAGGGGGCAAGGGTAACTATGGCTACACCTTC
TRBV5-1	TRBJ2-3	NA	NA	CASSPLAGAATDTQYF	TGCGCCAGCAGTCCGCTGGCGGGGGCGGCCACAGATACGCAGTATTTT
TRBV28	TRBJ1-2	TRBD1	few	CASSSMGQDRGYTF	TGTGCCAGCAGTTCGATGGGACAGGATCGCGGCTACACCTTC
TRBV29-1	TRBJ1-2	TRBD1	NA	CSVPDRGVGRGYGYTF	TGCAGCGTCCCGGACAGGGGCGTGGGTAGAGGCTATGGCTACACCTTC
TRBV11-2	TRBJ2-2	NA	NA	CASSSTRTDRNTGELFF	TGTGCCAGCAGCTCTACGAGGACAGACAGAAACACCGGGGAGCTGTTTTTT
TRBV9	TRBJ2-1	TRBD1	NA	CASSAPDRVIDEQFF	TGTGCCAGCAGCGCCCCCGACAGGGTAATCGATGAGCAGTTCTTC
TRBV28	TRBJ1-5	NA	NA	CASSPRLTGYSNQPQHF	TGTGCCAGCAGTCCACGTCTAACAGGCTATAGCAATCAGCCCCAGCATTTT
TRBV30	TRBJ1-1	TRBD1	NA	CAWRRDRSNTEAFF	TGTGCCTGGAGGAGGGACAGATCGAACACTGAAGCTTTCTTT
TRBV27	TRBJ2-7	TRBD1	NA	CASSWDRGAEQYF	TGTGCCAGCAGTTGGGACAGGGGGGCCGAGCAGTACTTC
TRBV21-1	TRBJ1-1	NA	once	CASSKLGGLGTEAFF	TGTGCCAGCAGCAAACTCGGGGGGTTGGGCACTGAAGCTTTCTTT
TRBV11-2	TRBJ2-2	TRBD1	NA	CASSQGTGGRTGELFF	TGTGCCAGCAGCCAAGGGACAGGGGGCCGGACCGGGGAGCTGTTTTTT
TRBV28	TRBJ1-6	TRBD1	NA	CASSPRQGHSPLHF	TGTGCCAGCAGTCCTCGACAGGGGCATTCACCCCTCCACTTT
TRBV4-2	TRBJ1-4	TRBD1	NA	CASSQGNRGKGEKLFF	TGTGCCAGCAGCCAAGGAAACAGGGGAAAGGGTGAAAAACTGTTTTTT
TRBV18	TRBJ2-3	NA	NA	CASSPIVTDTQYF	TGTGCCAGCTCACCAATAGTCACAGATACGCAGTATTTT
TRBV18	TRBJ1-3	TRBD1	NA	CASSPRDSGNTIYF	TGTGCCAGCTCACCCAGGGACAGTGGAAACACCATATATTTT
TRBV30	TRBJ2-5	TRBD2	NA	CAWSVRAGVGETQYF	TGTGCCTGGAGTGTCCGGGCGGGAGTAGGGGAGACCCAGTACTTC
TRBV6-6	TRBJ1-4	NA	NA	CASSYSRSSTNEKLFF	TGTGCCAGCAGTTACTCGAGAAGCTCAACTAATGAAAAACTGTTTTTT
TRBV9	TRBJ2-3	NA	NA	CASSVATNRATDTQYF	TGTGCCAGCAGCGTAGCGACGAACAGGGCCACAGATACGCAGTATTTT
TRBV7-2	TRBJ2-7	TRBD2	NA	CASSLAAGETYEQYF	TGTGCCAGCAGCTTGGCAGCGGGAGAGACCTACGAGCAGTACTTC
TRBV2	TRBJ1-2	NA	NA	CASRRGYGYTF	TGTGCCAGCAGGCGGGGCTATGGCTACACCTTC
TRBV28	TRBJ1-5	TRBD1	NA	CASSPRQGRYANQPQHF	TGTGCCAGCAGTCCACGACAGGGTAGGTACGCCAATCAGCCCCAGCATTTT
TRBV19	TRBJ1-4	TRBD1	NA	CASSMNPGQGEKLFF	TGTGCCAGTAGTATGAATCCGGGACAGGGTGAAAAACTGTTTTTT